A single sample is the source of the 4 T cell receptor beta chains below, sequenced in a study of blood T cell repertoires in COVID-19. Sequencing used immunoSEQ multiplex PCR; TCRdb keeps in-frame clones, though not all of them. The table has roughly 250,000 clones, about 89% seen once. Specimen: PBMCs or T cells enriched from blood (not recorded which). Receptors were obtained from a man aged 35 to 55 who had recovered from COVID-19.

The chain has TRBV7-2 and TRBJ2-5, with D perhaps TRBD1 (5 bases). The V and J ends lost 1 base and 4 bases respectively, with 13 bases between them. Germline lookup yields CDR1 SGHTA and CDR2 FQGNSA. The CDR3 length is 15 residues. As DNA, the CDR3 is TGTGCCAGCAGCTTAGGTCGAGTTGGGGCAGAGACCCAGTACTTC. Its protein product is CASSLGRVGAETQYF. Variable domain in full (rest from reference TRBV7-2 and TRBJ2-5): GAGVSQSPSNKVTEKGKDVELRCDPISGHTALYWYRQSLGQGLEFLIYFQGNSAPDKSGLPSDRFSAERTGGSVSTLTIQRTQQEDSAVYLCASSLGRVGAETQYFGPGTRLLVL.

A single count supports this clone. This sequence joins TRBV3-1 (or the pseudogene TRBV3-2) and TRBJ1-1; 7 nucleotides agree with TRBD1. CDR3 length: 16 residues. The V segment lost 1 base and the J segment 10 bases; nucleotides outside the gene matches: 15. CDR1 is LGHDT and CDR2 is YNNKEL in the germline V gene (reference sequence). The CDR3 is CASSQGQGLVLVRAFF. The CDR3 nucleotides read TGTGCCAGCAGCCAAGGACAGGGCTTAGTTTTAGTTAGAGCTTTCTTT.

The genes are TRBV5-1 and TRBJ2-7; 8 nucleotides align to TRBD1. The ends lost 4 bases at V and 2 bases at J; junction bases unmatched: 8. CDR3 length equals 15 residues. CDR1 is SGHRS and CDR2 is YFSETQ in the germline V gene. DNA of the CDR3: TGCGCCAGCAGCACTTGGACAGGGCCCCCCTACGAGCAGTACTTC. As protein: CASSTWTGPPYEQYF.

In regard to this clone: This specimen includes other DNA sequences encoding the same CDR3. V and J are TRBV7-8 and TRBJ1-2; no definite D call. The CDR3 is 13 amino acids. The V gene's germline CDR1 is SGHVS and CDR2 FQNEAQ. Trimming left V 5 bases short and J 4 bases short, with 11 bases between. The CDR3 DNA reads TGTGCCAGCAGCCGCCTTTCAGGCTATGGCTACACCTTC. Its protein product is CASSRLSGYGYTF.